The rows below give T cell receptor beta chains drawn from one sample of a study of identical twins. TCRdb reprocessed the 5' RACE reads with MiXCR, giving one entry per CDR3 protein. This sample carries more than 400,000 distinct CDR3 sequences, 12% to 15% of them seen once, and the ten largest clones take about 0.47%. These data were also reused for a study on yellow fever vaccine responses in identical twins.

Sample: CD4+ T cells sorted from blood. The source of these receptors is a woman under 30 in good health. Both conserved end residues are part of each CDR3. A D gene is named only where the DNA matches it firmly. Size values are once, few and many counts, or a class for expanded clones, and some rows have none.

j_call d_call v_call clone_size cdr3_aa cdr3_nt
TRBJ1-6 TRBD1 TRBV7-6 few CASSLGGTGLGSPLHF TGTGCCAGCAGCTTAGGGGGGACAGGGCTGGGTTCACCCCTCCACTTT
TRBJ2-3 TRBD2 TRBV7-7 . CASSREAGATDTQYF TGTGCCAGCAGCCGAGAAGCGGGAGCCACAGATACGCAGTATTTT
TRBJ2-1 . TRBV6-1 . CASSRNTGIEQFF TGTGCCAGCAGCCGAAATACAGGGATTGAGCAGTTCTTC
TRBJ2-6 TRBD1 TRBV2 few CASSKTGVGANVLTF TGTGCCAGCAGTAAAACAGGGGTTGGGGCCAACGTCCTGACTTTC
TRBJ2-2 TRBD1 TRBV10-3 . CAISESWTGGGYANTGELFF TGTGCCATCAGTGAGTCGTGGACAGGGGGCGGTTACGCGAACACCGGGGAGCTGTTTTTT
TRBJ2-5 TRBD1 TRBV5-1 few CASSTDRDQETQYF TGCGCCAGCAGCACCGACAGGGACCAAGAGACCCAGTACTTC
TRBJ2-1 TRBD2 TRBV12-3/TRBV12-4 few CASREREWHNEQFF TGTGCCAGCAGAGAGCGGGAGTGGCACAATGAGCAGTTCTTC
TRBJ2-7 TRBD2 TRBV6-1 few CASSEWEGGRSNEQYF TGTGCCAGCAGTGAATGGGAGGGCGGGAGAAGTAACGAGCAGTACTTC
TRBJ2-6 TRBD1 TRBV3-1 few CASSQDRNSGANVLTF TGTGCCAGCAGCCAGGACAGGAACTCTGGGGCCAACGTCCTGACTTTC
TRBJ2-6 . TRBV3-1 few CASSQDGVRLSGANVLTF TGTGCCAGCAGCCAAGATGGGGTCCGCCTCTCTGGGGCCAACGTCCTGACTTTC
TRBJ1-2 TRBD1 TRBV3-1 few CASSQGTGTTYGYTF TGTGCCAGCAGCCAGGGGACAGGGACGACCTATGGCTACACCTTC
TRBJ2-3 . TRBV2 few CASSERDKLGADTQYF TGTGCCAGCAGTGAAAGGGACAAACTCGGCGCAGATACGCAGTATTTT
TRBJ2-7 . TRBV27 . CASSPFSISYEQYF TGTGCCAGCAGTCCTTTCTCAATTTCCTACGAGCAGTACTTC
TRBJ2-1 . TRBV20-1 . CSARPSGGGSGYNEQFF TGCAGTGCTAGACCATCGGGGGGCGGGAGTGGGTACAATGAGCAGTTCTTC
TRBJ2-1 . TRBV5-1 many CASSLEGTLYNEQFF TGCGCCAGCAGCTTGGAGGGGACCCTCTACAATGAGCAGTTCTTC
TRBJ2-3 . TRBV24-1 . CATSDFDTQYF TGTGCCACCAGTGATTTCGATACGCAGTATTTT
TRBJ2-3 TRBD1 TRBV4-1 . CASSEGQAKDTQYF TGCGCCAGCAGCGAGGGACAGGCGAAAGATACGCAGTATTTT
TRBJ1-1 . TRBV3-1 . CASSQGGSGTEAFF TGTGCCAGCAGCCAAGGTGGGAGTGGTACTGAAGCTTTCTTT
TRBJ2-3 . TRBV20-1 . CSARPTPDTQYF TGCAGTGCTAGACCCACACCAGATACGCAGTATTTT
TRBJ2-1 TRBD2 TRBV28 . CATLPGLAGGSSYNEQFF TGTGCCACCCTTCCGGGACTAGCGGGAGGGAGCTCCTACAATGAGCAGTTCTTC
TRBJ2-7 TRBD2 TRBV15 . CATSRVLAGGYYEQYF TGTGCCACCAGCAGAGTCCTAGCGGGAGGGTACTACGAGCAGTACTTC
TRBJ1-2 . TRBV11-2 . CASTPGQGFYGYTF TGTGCCAGCACTCCTGGGCAGGGCTTCTATGGCTACACCTTC
TRBJ2-3 TRBD2 TRBV7-2 many CASSPLAGGRTDTQYF TGTGCCAGCAGCCCACTAGCGGGGGGCCGAACAGATACGCAGTATTTT
TRBJ2-2 TRBD2 TRBV6-1 . CASGETSGSFTGELFF TGTGCCAGCGGAGAGACTAGCGGGAGTTTCACCGGGGAGCTGTTTTTT
TRBJ2-5 . TRBV29-1 many CSVDSGTRETQYF TGCAGCGTTGACTCCGGGACGCGGGAGACCCAGTACTTC
TRBJ1-1 . TRBV5-5 . CASSLEWGSLPNTEAFF TGTGCCAGCAGCTTGGAGTGGGGCAGTCTGCCGAACACTGAAGCTTTCTTT
TRBJ2-7 . TRBV5-1 . CASSPLTSGSYEQYF TGCGCCAGCAGCCCATTGACGAGTGGCTCCTACGAGCAGTACTTC
TRBJ2-2 TRBD1 TRBV7-2 . CASSLTRTGVGELFF TGTGCCAGCAGCTTAACTCGGACAGGCGTCGGGGAGCTGTTTTTT
TRBJ2-7 TRBD2 TRBV12-3/TRBV12-4 few CASSPSGSQYEQYF TGTGCCAGCAGTCCGAGCGGGAGCCAGTACGAGCAGTACTTC